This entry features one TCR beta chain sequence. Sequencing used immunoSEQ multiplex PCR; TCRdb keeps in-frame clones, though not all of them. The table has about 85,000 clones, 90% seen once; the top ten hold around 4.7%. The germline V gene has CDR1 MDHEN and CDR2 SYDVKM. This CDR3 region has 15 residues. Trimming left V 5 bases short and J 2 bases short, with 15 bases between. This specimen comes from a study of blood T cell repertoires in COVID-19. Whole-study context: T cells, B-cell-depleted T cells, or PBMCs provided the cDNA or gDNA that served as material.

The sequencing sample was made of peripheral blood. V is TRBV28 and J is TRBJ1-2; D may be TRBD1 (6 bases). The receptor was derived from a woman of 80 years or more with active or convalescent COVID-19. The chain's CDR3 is CASSIVGATNYGYTF. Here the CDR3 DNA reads TGTGCCAGCAGTATAGTGGGGGCAACGAACTATGGCTACACCTTC.